Below, 18 T cell receptor beta chains from the same sample are listed, as sequenced in a study of OX40 agonist ivuxolimab in advanced cancers. Clones were read by immunoSEQ multiplex PCR, and TCRdb kept only the in-frame ones, dropping some. The sample includes about 68,000 clones, around nine tenths seen only once; the top ten take about 5.5%. The starting material was CD4+ or CD8+ T cells sorted from blood, obtained in a trial of the OX40 agonist ivuxolimab. The origin of the receptors is an adult with an advanced solid tumor such as melanoma, head and neck, liver or kidney cancer.

The chain carries TRBV6-1 and TRBJ2-5, with D perhaps matching TRBD1 (5 bases). Germline CDR1 and CDR2: MNHNS and SASEGT. Trimming took off 0 bases at V and 0 bases at J, with 11 bases between the two ends. This CDR3 comprises 16 residues. The CDR3 nucleotides read TGTGCCAGCAGTGAAGCAGGGGTTTATTACCAAGAGACCCAGTACTTC. This sequence encodes CASSEAGVYYQETQYF.

This chain connects TRBV27 to TRBJ1-5; D is ambiguous. V was trimmed by 6 bases and J by 3 bases, leaving 9 bases between them. Germline assignment: CDR1 MNHEY and CDR2 SMNVEV (reference sequence). The length of the CDR3 is 13 residues. CDR3 in DNA: TGTGCCAGCAGCCCAGACGTCAATCAGCCCCAGCATTTT. Encoded protein: CASSPDVNQPQHF.

J is TRBJ1-5 and V is TRBV19; 9 bases are shared with TRBD1. The V gene's germline CDR1 is LNHDA and CDR2 SQIVND (reference sequence). V lost 1 base, J lost 4 bases, and 2 bases stayed unmatched. This CDR3 comprises 15 residues. CDR3 loop: CASSIVDRGNQPQHF. The DNA for the CDR3 is TGTGCCAGTAGTATAGTCGACAGGGGGAATCAGCCCCAGCATTTT.

The rearrangement links TRBV19 to TRBJ2-2, with a weak D call TRBD2 (6 bases). Germline V gene lookup returns CDR1 LNHDA and CDR2 SQIVND (reference sequence). Trimming took 9 bases from V and 0 from J, leaving 11 bases between them. The CDR3 length is 14 residues. The CDR3 here is CASQGLPNTGELFF. As DNA, the CDR3 is TGTGCCAGCCAGGGACTCCCGAACACCGGGGAGCTGTTTTTT.

The V gene is TRBV4-1, the J gene TRBJ2-7; D could derive from TRBD1 or TRBD2 (5 bases each). The V gene lost 1 base and the J gene lost 6 bases, with 13 bases spanning the gap. Germline V CDR1 and CDR2: MGHRA, YSYEKL. The CDR3 consists of 14 residues. The CDR3 DNA is TGCGCCAGCAGCCAAGGGGACGGCGGATCCGAGCAGTACTTC. Translation: CASSQGDGGSEQYF.

This chain joins TRBV6-6 and TRBJ2-5; 7 bases match TRBD2. The length of the CDR3 is 15 residues. V dropped 6 bases and J dropped 2; count of bases not matched to a gene: 9. Germline CDR1 is MNHNY and CDR2 is SVGAGI (reference sequence). The CDR3: CASRGGTGGQETQYF. The CDR3 nucleotides are TGTGCCAGCAGGGGAGGGACGGGCGGACAAGAGACCCAGTACTTC.

This rearrangement joins TRBV9 to TRBJ2-1; 9 bases match TRBD2. Germline CDR1 and CDR2: SGDLS and YYNGEE. J gave up 7 bases and V 0 bases, and 8 bases lay outside the gene matches. The CDR3 loop spans 16 amino acids. The CDR3 here is CASSVAAGGIWNEQFF. CDR3 DNA: TGTGCCAGCAGCGTAGCGGCGGGAGGGATATGGAATGAGCAGTTCTTC.

This chain uses TRBV28 with TRBJ1-1; D gene uncertain. The germline V gene has CDR1 MDHEN and CDR2 SYDVKM. V was trimmed by 4 bases and J by 3 bases, leaving 12 bases between them. The CDR3 is 14 residues long. The CDR3 DNA reads as TGTGCCAGCAGTTATTTGATAAGGGACACTGAAGCTTTCTTT. Its protein product is CASSYLIRDTEAFF.

The chain recombines TRBV6-5 with TRBJ1-4, with D possibly being TRBD1 (5 bases). Germline V lookup: CDR1 MNHEY, CDR2 SVGAGI. The V end was cut by 2 bases, the J end by 2 bases, with 12 bases between. This CDR3 is 16 amino acids long. The CDR3 loop reads CASSYGQGGTNEKLFF. The CDR3 nucleotides read TGTGCCAGCAGTTACGGGCAGGGAGGGACTAATGAAAAACTGTTTTTT.

The CDR3 bases are TGTGCCAGCAGCGCCGGGCTCGAGCAGTACTTC. The encoded protein is CASSAGLEQYF. The rearrangement joins TRBV9 to TRBJ2-7, with D uncertain. The CDR3 consists of 11 residues. V was trimmed by 3 bases and J by 6 bases, leaving 7 bases between them. In germline, CDR1 is SGDLS, CDR2 YYNGEE. The full variable domain, its missing parts supplied by reference TRBV9 and TRBJ2-7, is DSGVTQTPKHLITATGQRVTLRCSPRSGDLSVYWYQQSLDQGLQFLIQYYNGEERAKGNILERFSAQQFPDLHSELNLSSLELGDSALYFCASSAGLEQYFGPGTRLTVT.

The chain combines TRBV4-3 with TRBJ2-7; D remains ambiguous. In germline, CDR1 is LGHNA, CDR2 YSLEER. This CDR3 has 16 residues. Trimming left V 1 base short and J 5 bases short, with 18 bases between. CDR3 region: CASSQAWTKLIHEQYF. CDR3 coding DNA: TGCGCCAGCAGCCAAGCTTGGACGAAACTAATCCACGAGCAGTACTTC.

The V call is TRBV7-8, the J call TRBJ1-1; tentative D call: TRBD1 (5 bases). Germline-derived CDR1 and CDR2 are SGHVS and FQNEAQ. Trimming stripped 5 bases from V and 0 bases from J, with 10 bases between. The CDR3 extends over 14 amino acids. The CDR3 sequence: CASSVGLLNTEAFF. The CDR3 nucleotides read TGTGCCAGCAGCGTGGGACTGTTGAACACTGAAGCTTTCTTT.

The rearrangement links TRBV27 to TRBJ1-5; D is unresolved. V was shortened by 3 bases and J by 0 bases, with 3 bases between the two germline ends. This CDR3 is 13 amino acids long. The germline V gene has CDR1 MNHEY and CDR2 SMNVEV (reference sequence). The CDR3, as DNA: TGTGCCAGCAGTTTTTATAGCAATCAGCCCCAGCATTTT. Protein: CASSFYSNQPQHF.

This clone has just one count. The chain uses TRBV27 and TRBJ2-7, with 9 bases aligning to TRBD2. The CDR3 runs 16 residues. V lost 5 bases to trimming and J lost 3 bases; unmatched junction nucleotides: 11. Germline CDR1 MNHEY, CDR2 SMNVEV (reference sequence). CDR3 protein: CASSPIAGVMVYEQYF. Written as DNA, the CDR3 is TGTGCCAGCAGTCCAATAGCGGGAGTGATGGTCTACGAGCAGTACTTC.

The V call is TRBV6-5, the J call TRBJ2-7; D gene uncertain. The ends were cut back, 7 bases at V and 8 bases at J, with 21 bases in the middle. CDR1 and CDR2 (germline): MNHEY, SVGAGI. This CDR3 contains 14 residues. CDR3 bases: TGTGCCAGCAAAGTCCCCTCGGGCGGTTCCAAGCAGTACTTC. Translating gives CASKVPSGGSKQYF.

The chain carries TRBV27 and TRBJ1-1, with 7 bases aligning to TRBD1. CDR1 and CDR2 (germline): MNHEY, SMNVEV (reference sequence). The length of the CDR3 is 14 residues. Trimming removed 5 bases from V and 2 bases from J; junction bases left unmatched: 5. The CDR3 sequence: CASSPQGTNTEAFF. CDR3 DNA: TGTGCCAGCAGTCCACAGGGGACTAACACTGAAGCTTTCTTT.

The chain recombines TRBV27 with TRBJ2-3, with 11 bases lining up with TRBD2. V lost 2 bases and J lost 3; bases outside the gene matches: 4. This CDR3 comprises 16 residues. From germline, CDR1 is MNHEY and CDR2 SMNVEV (reference sequence). The CDR3 DNA follows: TGTGCCAGCAGTTTAGGAACTAGCGGGAGTACAGATACGCAGTATTTT. Translation gives CASSLGTSGSTDTQYF.

The V and J genes are TRBV9 and TRBJ2-3, with 7 positions matching TRBD2. Losses at the gene ends were 0 bases for V and 0 bases for J; bases not matched to a gene: 4. The germline CDR1 and CDR2 sequences are SGDLS and YYNGEE. This CDR3 contains 16 residues. CDR3 amino acids: CASSVEGSGSTDTQYF. The CDR3 nucleotides read TGTGCCAGCAGCGTAGAGGGTAGCGGGAGCACAGATACGCAGTATTTT. The whole variable domain, filled in from reference TRBV9 and TRBJ2-3, reads DSGVTQTPKHLITATGQRVTLRCSPRSGDLSVYWYQQSLDQGLQFLIQYYNGEERAKGNILERFSAQQFPDLHSELNLSSLELGDSALYFCASSVEGSGSTDTQYFGPGTRLTVL.